The 7 T cell receptor beta chains reported below all come from one sample, sequenced in a study of cytomegalovirus exposure and HLA in healthy donors (dated by TCRdb to about 2017). Library creation used the immunoSEQ multiplex PCR assay. The table comes from immuneACCESS by way of TCRdb, which keeps in-frame sequences with V and J called. Part of the clones is missing from these tables; in studies checked, under half for an unresolved V gene and the rest for unknown reasons. The sample yields some 140,000 clones; approximately 82% were counted once. Of the sample, 25% to 30% falls within the top ten clones. Sequenced input: PBMCs. The receptors derive from a man aged 30 to 45 in good health and CMV-seropositive.

This chain joins TRBV9 and TRBJ2-1, with 15 bases lining up with TRBD2. The germline V gene has CDR1 SGDLS and CDR2 YYNGEE. J lost 0 bases, V lost 2 bases, and 15 bases had no gene match. There are 22 residues in the CDR3. CDR3 in amino acids: CASSVRSAGTSGRKGSYNEQFF. The DNA for the CDR3 is TGTGCCAGCAGCGTTCGATCAGCCGGGACTAGCGGGAGGAAGGGCTCCTACAATGAGCAGTTCTTC.

This rearrangement joins TRBV5-6 to TRBJ2-7, with TRBD1 as a possible D gene (5 bases). From germline, CDR1 is SGHDT and CDR2 YYEEEE. The V and J ends lost 1 base and 5 bases respectively, with 10 bases between them. The CDR3 consists of 13 residues. The CDR3 nucleotides are TGTGCCAGCAGCTTGAAGGGGATCGACGAGCAGTACTTC. As protein: CASSLKGIDEQYF.

This chain joins TRBV7-3 and TRBJ2-5; D possibly corresponds to TRBD2 (6 bases). V was cut by 3 bases and J by 5 bases, with 13 bases left in between. The CDR3 consists of 14 residues. Germline CDR1 SGHTA, CDR2 FQGTGA. This CDR3 reads CASSLSSASETQYF. The CDR3 nucleotides read TGTGCCAGCAGCTTGTCTAGCGCGAGCGAGACCCAGTACTTC.

The chain carries TRBV29-1 and TRBJ2-1, with D perhaps matching TRBD2 (6 bases). Per germline, CDR1 SQVTM and CDR2 ANQGSEA. The CDR3 is 11 residues long. Trimming took off 4 bases at V and 9 bases at J, with 10 bases between the two ends. The CDR3 sequence is CSVVGLREQFF. DNA for the CDR3: TGCAGCGTTGTAGGACTACGTGAGCAGTTCTTC.

V usage is TRBV7-9 and J usage is TRBJ2-5; D gene unclear. The CDR3 spans 14 residues. CDR1 and CDR2 (germline): SEHNR, FQNEAQ (reference sequence). V was cut by 3 bases and J by 0 bases, with 8 bases left in between. The CDR3 loop is CASSFLPYQETQYF. In DNA form, the CDR3 reads TGTGCCAGCAGCTTTCTCCCGTACCAAGAGACCCAGTACTTC.

CDR3 coding DNA: TGCGCCACCCTACTAGCGGGCCCTCAATCACGCTCCTACGAGCAGTACTTC. Translation gives CATLLAGPQSRSYEQYF. The V gene is TRBV5-1, the J gene TRBJ2-7; the match to TRBD2 covers 9 bases. This CDR3 comprises 17 residues. The germline gives CDR1 SGHRS, CDR2 YFSETQ. J was trimmed by 0 bases and V by 9 bases; bases with no gene match: 16.

This clone was recorded once. DNA of the CDR3: TGTGCCATCAGTAATCCCCCCCTCTACGAGCAGTACTTC. This codes for CAISNPPLYEQYF. The rearrangement joins TRBV10-3 to TRBJ2-7; unclear D gene. This CDR3 has 13 residues. V was clipped by 5 bases and J by 3 bases, with 11 bases between them. CDR1 is ENHRY, CDR2 SYGVKD, per germline.